This T cell receptor beta chain was retrieved from a study of CD4 T cell repertoires in COVID-19. Study in general: Relabeled CFSE-low cells, IL-2-expanded for approximately 9 days, met spikes from other coronaviruses.

V was cut by 0 bases and J by 0 bases, with 10 bases left in between. This CDR3 is 16 amino acids long. Germline V CDR1 and CDR2: SGDLS, YYNGEE. Clones were sequenced by immunoSEQ multiplex PCR, and TCRdb holds only the in-frame ones, with some missing. Of about 75,000 clones in the sample, around four fifths are singletons; the top ten hold around 0.6%. Mild-to-severe COVID-19 survivors were the donors. The sequence was obtained from a human donor who had COVID-19. The sample consisted of CD4+ T cells from peripheral blood, taken after recovery from COVID-19. The chain is built from TRBV9 and TRBJ1-3; the D is unclear. CDR3 nucleotides: TGTGCCAGCAGCGTAGAAGGCAGTAGCTCTGGAAACACCATATATTTT. It encodes CASSVEGSSSGNTIYF.